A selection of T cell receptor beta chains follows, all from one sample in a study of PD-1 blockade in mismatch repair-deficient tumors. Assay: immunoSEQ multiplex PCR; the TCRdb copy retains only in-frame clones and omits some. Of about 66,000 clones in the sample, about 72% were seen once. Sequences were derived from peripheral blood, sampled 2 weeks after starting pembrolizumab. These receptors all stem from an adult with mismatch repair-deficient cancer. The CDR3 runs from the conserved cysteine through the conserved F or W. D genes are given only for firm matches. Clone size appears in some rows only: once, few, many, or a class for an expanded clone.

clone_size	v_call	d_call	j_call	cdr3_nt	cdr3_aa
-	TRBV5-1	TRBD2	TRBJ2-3	TGCGCCAGCAGCTTAGGACTAGCGGGAGGGCCAGATACGCAGTATTTT	CASSLGLAGGPDTQYF
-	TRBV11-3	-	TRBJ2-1	TGTGCCAGCAGCTTAGACGGGACGCCTGGGAATGAGCAGTTCTTC	CASSLDGTPGNEQFF
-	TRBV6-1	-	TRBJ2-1	TGTGCCGTCGGGAGACCAACTTCCTACAATGAGCAGTTCTTC	CAVGRPTSYNEQFF
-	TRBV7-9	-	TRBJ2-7	TGTGCCAGCAGCTTCGACGCGGGTGAGCAGTACTTC	CASSFDAGEQYF
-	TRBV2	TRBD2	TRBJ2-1	TGTGCCAGCACCCCACCGGGACTAGCCAATGAGCAGTTCTTC	CASTPPGLANEQFF
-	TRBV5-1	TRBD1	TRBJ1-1	TGCGCCAGCAGCTTAATCGACAGGGAGGGCGAAGCTTTCTTT	CASSLIDREGEAFF
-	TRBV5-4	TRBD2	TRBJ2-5	TGTGCCAGCAGCACGGGACTAGCGGAGACCCAGTACTTC	CASSTGLAETQYF
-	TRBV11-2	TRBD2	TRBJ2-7	TGTGCCAGCAGCGGACTAGAATACTACGAGCAGTACTTC	CASSGLEYYEQYF
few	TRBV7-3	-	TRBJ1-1	TGTGCCAGCAGCGAAGCGACTGGGACTCGCACTGAAGCTTTCTTT	CASSEATGTRTEAFF
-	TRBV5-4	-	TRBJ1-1	TGTGCCAGCAGCAAGGAGGGTTCAACGGGAACTGAAGCTTTCTTT	CASSKEGSTGTEAFF
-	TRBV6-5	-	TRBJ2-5	TGTGCCAGCACGCGACAGCCGTACCAAGAGACCCAGTACTTC	CASTRQPYQETQYF
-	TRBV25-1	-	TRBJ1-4	TGTGCCAGCAGTGATGAACAGGCAACTGAAAAACTGTTTTTT	CASSDEQATEKLFF
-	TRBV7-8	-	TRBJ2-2	TGTGCCAGCAGCTTACTGGACTTTCCAAACACCGGGGAGCTGTTTTTT	CASSLLDFPNTGELFF
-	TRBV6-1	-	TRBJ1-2	TGTGCCAGCAGTGAAGCGCGGGTGGGATGGGGACTTGTTAGCTACACCTTC	CASSEARVGWGLVSYTF
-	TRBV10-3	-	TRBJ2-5	TGTGCCATCAGCAGAGGACAGCAAGAGACCCAGTACTTC	CAISRGQQETQYF
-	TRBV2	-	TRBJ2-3	TGTGCCAGCAGCCAAGGGGGAAACACAGATACGCAGTATTTT	CASSQGGNTDTQYF
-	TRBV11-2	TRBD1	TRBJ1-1	TGTGCCAGCAGCTTATCGGCAGGGGGAATCACTGAAGCTTTCTTT	CASSLSAGGITEAFF
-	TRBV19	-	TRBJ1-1	TGTGCCAGTAGTGAGGGGTCGAACACTGAAGCTTTCTTT	CASSEGSNTEAFF
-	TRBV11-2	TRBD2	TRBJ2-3	TGTGCCAGCAGCCCTAGCGGGTTAACAGATACGCAGTATTTT	CASSPSGLTDTQYF
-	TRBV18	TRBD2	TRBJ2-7	TGTGCCAGCTCACCACCGATGCGGGAGCCCTACGAGCAGTACTTC	CASSPPMREPYEQYF
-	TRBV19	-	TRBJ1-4	TGTGCCAGTAGTACCCCTAGGGCCACAGCAGGGGAAAAACTGTTTTTT	CASSTPRATAGEKLFF
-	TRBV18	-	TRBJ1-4	TGTGCCAGCTCACCACCAAACTCATCGGGGGAAAAACTGTTTTTT	CASSPPNSSGEKLFF
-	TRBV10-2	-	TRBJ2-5	TGCGCCAGCACCCTCTCCGGGTTCAGCCAAGAGACCCAGTACTTC	CASTLSGFSQETQYF
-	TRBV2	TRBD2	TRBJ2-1	TGTGCCAGCAGTGAAGTCGCCCGAACCTGGGAGGGCAATGAGCAGTTCTTC	CASSEVARTWEGNEQFF
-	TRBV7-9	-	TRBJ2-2	TGTGCCTCGCGTCCGGGACGGACGAACACCGGGGAGCTGTTTTTT	CASRPGRTNTGELFF
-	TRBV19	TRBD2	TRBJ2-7	TGTGCCAGTAGTATTGTCAGCGGGAGGGCCAAGAACGAGCAGTACTTC	CASSIVSGRAKNEQYF
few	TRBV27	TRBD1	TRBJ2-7	TGTGCCAGCAGTCCTCAGGGGGCGGGCGAGCAGTACTTC	CASSPQGAGEQYF
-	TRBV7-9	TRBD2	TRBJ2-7	TGTGCCAGCAGCTTTCTAGCGGGAGGTCCCTCCTACGAGCAGTACTTC	CASSFLAGGPSYEQYF
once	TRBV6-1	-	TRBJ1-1	TGTGCCAGCAGTGGACACACTGAAGCTTTCTTT	CASSGHTEAFF
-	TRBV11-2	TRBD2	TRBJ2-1	TGTGCCAGCAGCTCCATCCGCGGGAGGGAATACAATGAGCAGTTCTTC	CASSSIRGREYNEQFF
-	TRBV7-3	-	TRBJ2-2	TGTGCCAGCAGCCGACCCGATAGGCCCGGGGAGCTGTTTTTT	CASSRPDRPGELFF
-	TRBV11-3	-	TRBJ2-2	TGTGCCAGCAGCTTAGGGGGACTTAACACCGGGGAGCTGTTTTTT	CASSLGGLNTGELFF
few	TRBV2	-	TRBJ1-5	TGTGCCAGCAGTGCTATAGTCCCTAGCAATCAGCCCCAGCATTTT	CASSAIVPSNQPQHF
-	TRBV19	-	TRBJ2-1	TGTGCCAGTAGTACTGGGCTTTACTATGAGCAGTTCTTC	CASSTGLYYEQFF
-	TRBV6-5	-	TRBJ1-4	TGTGCCAGCAGACCCGGGTGGTCTAATGAAAAACTGTTTTTT	CASRPGWSNEKLFF
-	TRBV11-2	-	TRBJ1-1	TGTGCCAGCAGCTTACAGAACACTGAAGCTTTCTTT	CASSLQNTEAFF
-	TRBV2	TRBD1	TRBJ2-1	TGTGCCAGCAGTGTCGTACAGGGGTGGAATGAGCAGTTCTTC	CASSVVQGWNEQFF
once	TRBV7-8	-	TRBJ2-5	TGTGCCAGCAGCCCGTTTGAGGGTGGGACCCAGTACTTC	CASSPFEGGTQYF
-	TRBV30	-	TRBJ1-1	TGTGCCTGGACGGGTCGTGTGAACACTGAAGCTTTCTTT	CAWTGRVNTEAFF
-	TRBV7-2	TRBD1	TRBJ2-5	TGTGCCAGCAGCTGGGGACAGGGAGAGCAAGAGACCCAGTACTTC	CASSWGQGEQETQYF
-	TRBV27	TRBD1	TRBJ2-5	TGTGCCAGCAGTCCCGGGACAGCCTATTTCCAAGAGACCCAGTACTTC	CASSPGTAYFQETQYF
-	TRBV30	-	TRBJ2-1	TGTGCCTGGAGTGTATGGCTAGACAATGAGCAGTTCTTC	CAWSVWLDNEQFF
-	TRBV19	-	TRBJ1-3	TGTGCCAGTAGTAACAGGGTAAAGCCCCTTGGCGGCTCTGGAAACACCATATATTTT	CASSNRVKPLGGSGNTIYF
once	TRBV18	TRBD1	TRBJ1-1	TGTGCCAGCTCCCTTCGTGGACAGGGTGCCACTGAAGCTTTCTTT	CASSLRGQGATEAFF
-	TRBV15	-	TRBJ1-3	TGTGCCACCAGCAGAGATGGATGGTTTACCTCTGGAAACACCATATATTTT	CATSRDGWFTSGNTIYF
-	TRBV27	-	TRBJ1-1	TGTGCCAGCAGTTTAGGTGGAAGGACTGAAGCTTTCTTT	CASSLGGRTEAFF
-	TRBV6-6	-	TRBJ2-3	TGTGCCAGCAGTTACTCGGGGGGAGATACGCAGTATTTT	CASSYSGGDTQYF